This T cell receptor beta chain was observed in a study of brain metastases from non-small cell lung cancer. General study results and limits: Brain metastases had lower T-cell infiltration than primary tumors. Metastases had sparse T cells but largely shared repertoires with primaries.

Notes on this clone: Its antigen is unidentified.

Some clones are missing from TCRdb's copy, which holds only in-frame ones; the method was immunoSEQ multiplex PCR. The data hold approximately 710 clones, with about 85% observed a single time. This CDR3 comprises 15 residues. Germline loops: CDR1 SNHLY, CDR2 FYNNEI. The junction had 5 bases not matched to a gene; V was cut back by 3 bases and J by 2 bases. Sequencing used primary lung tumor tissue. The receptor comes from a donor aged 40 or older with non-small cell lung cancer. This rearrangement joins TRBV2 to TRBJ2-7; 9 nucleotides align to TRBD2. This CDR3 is CASSDRLAGTYEQYF. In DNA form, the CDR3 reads TGTGCCAGCAGTGATCGGCTAGCGGGGACCTACGAGCAGTACTTC.